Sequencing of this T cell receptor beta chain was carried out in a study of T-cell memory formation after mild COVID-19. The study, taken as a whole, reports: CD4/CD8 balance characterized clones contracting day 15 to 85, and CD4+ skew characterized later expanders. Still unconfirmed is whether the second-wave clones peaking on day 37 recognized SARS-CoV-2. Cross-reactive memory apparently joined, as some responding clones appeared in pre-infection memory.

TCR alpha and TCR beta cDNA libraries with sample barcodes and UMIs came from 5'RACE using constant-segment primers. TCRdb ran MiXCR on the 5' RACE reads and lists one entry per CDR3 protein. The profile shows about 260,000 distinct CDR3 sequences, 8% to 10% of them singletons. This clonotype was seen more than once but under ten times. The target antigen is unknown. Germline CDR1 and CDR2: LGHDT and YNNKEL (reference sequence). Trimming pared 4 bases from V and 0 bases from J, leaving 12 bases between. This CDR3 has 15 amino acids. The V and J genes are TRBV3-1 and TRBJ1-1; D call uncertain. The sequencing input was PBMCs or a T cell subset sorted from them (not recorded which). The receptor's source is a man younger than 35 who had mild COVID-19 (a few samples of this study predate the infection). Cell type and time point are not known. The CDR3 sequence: CASSLNPGMNTEAFF. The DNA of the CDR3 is TGTGCCAGCAGCCTAAACCCAGGAATGAACACTGAAGCTTTCTTT.